These 19 T cell receptor beta chains originate from one sample sequenced in a study of cytomegalovirus exposure and HLA in healthy donors. Data came from immunoSEQ multiplex PCR; TCRdb stores just in-frame clones and leaves some out. This sample has approximately 60,000 clones, with 93% found just once. What was sequenced was PBMCs. The receptor set was obtained from a woman aged 18-29 years in good health and CMV-seronegative.

The rearrangement uses TRBV2 and TRBJ2-3; the D gene is possibly TRBD2 (6 bases). Germline V lookup: CDR1 SNHLY, CDR2 FYNNEI. This CDR3 has 13 amino acids. Between the trimmed V and J ends, which lost 8 bases and 6 bases, there was a span of 15 bases. CDR3 in amino acids: CASLAGWEDTQYF. CDR3 sequence (DNA): TGTGCCAGCCTTGCGGGATGGGAGGATACGCAGTATTTT.

The J gene is TRBJ1-4, the V gene TRBV7-2; D gene uncertain. CDR3 length equals 15 residues. V was shortened by 5 bases and J by 7 bases, with 17 bases between the two germline ends. In germline, CDR1 is SGHTA, CDR2 FQGNSA. CDR3 nucleotide sequence: TGTGCCAGCAGCCGCGATCCCGGGGTATCTGAAAAACTGTTTTTT. Protein: CASSRDPGVSEKLFF.

The chain combines TRBV23-1 with TRBJ2-1, with 7 bases aligning to TRBD1. TRBV23-1 has ORF status, its function being uncertain. The CDR3 is made up of 17 amino acids. Trimming removed 2 bases from V and 5 bases from J; junction bases left unmatched: 12. Here the CDR3 DNA reads TGCGCCAGCAGTCAACTATTTGACCGGGACAGACACAATGAGCAGTTCTTC. It is translated as CASSQLFDRDRHNEQFF.

This clone was seen once. Other nucleotide sequences in the sample specify the same CDR3. The chain is built from TRBV5-1 and TRBJ2-7; 7 bases are a match to TRBD2. This CDR3 region has 13 residues. Germline lookup yields CDR1 SGHRS and CDR2 YFSETQ. CDR3 nucleotides: TGTGCCAGCAGCTTCGGGACTACCTACGAGCAGTACGTC. Translation gives CASSFGTTYEQYV.

This chain uses TRBV7-9 with TRBJ1-1; 9 bases line up with TRBD1. Germline CDR1 SEHNR, CDR2 FQNEAQ (reference sequence). Germline trimming cut 6 bases from V and 5 bases from J; bases unmatched to any gene: 13. The CDR3 has 16 amino acids. This CDR3 is CASRDTWTGARTEAFF. Written as DNA, the CDR3 is TGTGCCAGCAGGGATACCTGGACAGGGGCGAGGACTGAAGCTTTCTTT.

This chain connects TRBV27 to TRBJ2-7; D might be TRBD2 (6 bases). Trimming took off 3 bases at V and 3 bases at J, with 9 bases between the two ends. The CDR3 covers 13 residues. Germline-derived CDR1 and CDR2 are MNHEY and SMNVEV (reference sequence). The CDR3 nucleotides read TGTGCCAGCAGTTTCCCCGGGGGCTACGAGCAGTACTTC. Its translation is CASSFPGGYEQYF.

The gene calls are TRBV5-1 and TRBJ2-1; 10 positions match TRBD1. Germline CDR1 reads SGHRS; CDR2 reads YFSETQ. The junction had 5 bases not matched to a gene; V was cut back by 3 bases and J by 8 bases. This CDR3 is built from 14 residues. In DNA, the CDR3 is TGCGCCAGCAGCTCCATGGACAGGGGGGATGAGCAGTTCTTC. This gives the protein CASSSMDRGDEQFF.

This chain links TRBV13 with TRBJ1-1; 9 bases are shared with TRBD1. With V trimmed by 7 bases and J by 5 bases, 11 bases remained unmatched. The CDR3 contains 15 residues. Germline V CDR1 and CDR2: PRHDT, FYEKMQ (reference sequence). The CDR3 coding sequence is TGTGCCAGCAACCCTTCGACAGGGGGGAGAACTGAAGCTTTCTTT. Translating gives CASNPSTGGRTEAFF.

The chain joins TRBV14 to TRBJ2-5; perhaps TRBD2 as D (6 bases). Trimming shortened V by 1 base and J by 2 bases, and 29 bases separated the two germline ends. Germline V CDR1 and CDR2: SGHDN, FVKESK. The CDR3 is 21 residues long. CDR3 DNA sequence: TGTGCCAGCAGCCAAGCCCTCTACTCTCTAAACTCGTGGCGGGATCAAGAGACCCAGTACTTC. Amino acids: CASSQALYSLNSWRDQETQYF.

The V and J genes are TRBV19 and TRBJ2-3, with D hard to call. Trimming took off 6 bases at V and 3 bases at J, with 10 bases between the two ends. Germline V CDR1 and CDR2: LNHDA, SQIVND (reference sequence). The CDR3 extends over 13 amino acids. CDR3 residues: CASSSTTTDTQYF. CDR3 coding DNA: TGTGCCAGTAGCTCTACCACGACAGATACGCAGTATTTT.

The rearrangement uses TRBV21-1 and TRBJ2-3; no check of the table's D call, TRBD1, against the DNA was made. TRBV21-1 is a pseudogene segment. The CDR3 is made up of 19 amino acids. The CDR3 DNA reads TGTGCCAGCAGCAAAGTAGGGGCTGTGGGGGCAAGGCCCACAGATACGCAGTATTTT. Protein product: CASSKVGAVGARPTDTQYF.

This chain uses TRBV29-1 with TRBJ1-1, with 10 positions matching TRBD1. J gave up 6 bases and V 2 bases, and 9 bases lay outside the gene matches. Germline CDR1 and CDR2: SQVTM and ANQGSEA. The CDR3 is made up of 15 amino acids. The CDR3 loop reads CSVEYPGQGVAEAFF. CDR3 bases: TGCAGCGTTGAATATCCCGGACAGGGGGTGGCTGAAGCTTTCTTT.

V gene TRBV5-8 combines with J gene TRBJ1-2; no definite D call. CDR1 and CDR2 (germline): SGHTS, YDEGEE. CDR3 length equals 15 residues. Deletions cut 1 base from V and 4 bases from J, with 14 bases between. The CDR3 DNA reads TGTGCCAGCAGCTTGTGGACTGAGACCCCCTATGGCTACACCTTC. Protein: CASSLWTETPYGYTF. The full variable domain, completed using reference TRBV5-8 and TRBJ1-2, is EAGVTQSPTHLIKTRGQQATLRCSPISGHTSVYWYQQALGLGLQFLLWYDEGEERNRGNFPPRFSGRQFPNYSSELNVNALELEDSALYLCASSLWTETPYGYTFGSGTRLTVV.

The chain recombines TRBV4-1 with TRBJ2-2, with D perhaps TRBD1 (8 bases). CDR3 length: 17 amino acids. Trimming stripped 1 base from V and 3 bases from J, with 15 bases between. Germline CDR1 is MGHRA and CDR2 is YSYEKL. CDR3 sequence reads: CASSQVTGGGDTGELFF. The CDR3 DNA sequence: TGCGCCAGCAGCCAAGTCACAGGGGGAGGGGACACCGGGGAGCTGTTTTTT.

The chain is built from TRBV27 and TRBJ1-5; 11 positions match TRBD1. This CDR3 comprises 16 residues. V trimming: 6 bases; J trimming: 7 bases; junction bases outside the gene matches: 11. Germline CDR1 reads MNHEY; CDR2 reads SMNVEV (reference sequence). CDR3 in DNA: TGTGCCAGCAGATTTCGGGGACAGGGGGTAGGACAGCCCCAGCATTTT. Encoded protein: CASRFRGQGVGQPQHF.

The chain recombines TRBV5-1 with TRBJ2-2; tentative D call: TRBD1 (5 bases). Germline V CDR1 and CDR2: SGHRS, YFSETQ. The V and J ends lost 0 bases and 6 bases respectively, with 18 bases between them. The CDR3 is 17 amino acids. CDR3 DNA sequence: TGCGCCAGCAGCTTGGAGGCAGGGCTAGTAGATGCCGGGGAGCTGTTTTTT. Translation: CASSLEAGLVDAGELFF.

J is TRBJ2-3 and V is TRBV9; the D is unclear. CDR1 is SGDLS and CDR2 is YYNGEE in the germline V gene. This CDR3 has 12 residues. V lost 4 bases and J 8 bases, leaving 11 bases between the germline ends. The CDR3 region has the DNA TGTGCCAGCAGCCCAAATTCGGGTACGCAGTATTTT. Translation gives CASSPNSGTQYF.

The chain employs TRBV25-1 and TRBJ1-2; D is ambiguous. V lost 4 bases, J lost 0 bases, and 15 bases lay in between. The germline V gene has CDR1 MGHDK and CDR2 SYGVNS. The CDR3 is 16 residues long. CDR3 nucleotide sequence: TGTGCCAGCAGTGGAGCCGCGAGGGCGGCTAACTATGGCTACACCTTC. It codes for CASSGAARAANYGYTF.

The genes are TRBV14 and TRBJ2-5; 9 bases agree with TRBD1. Trimming removed 5 bases from V and 7 bases from J; junction bases left unmatched: 11. CDR3 size: 15 residues. Germline V gene lookup returns CDR1 SGHDN and CDR2 FVKESK. The CDR3 loop is CASSARQGEWATQYF. DNA for the CDR3: TGTGCCAGCAGCGCCCGACAGGGGGAATGGGCGACCCAGTACTTC.